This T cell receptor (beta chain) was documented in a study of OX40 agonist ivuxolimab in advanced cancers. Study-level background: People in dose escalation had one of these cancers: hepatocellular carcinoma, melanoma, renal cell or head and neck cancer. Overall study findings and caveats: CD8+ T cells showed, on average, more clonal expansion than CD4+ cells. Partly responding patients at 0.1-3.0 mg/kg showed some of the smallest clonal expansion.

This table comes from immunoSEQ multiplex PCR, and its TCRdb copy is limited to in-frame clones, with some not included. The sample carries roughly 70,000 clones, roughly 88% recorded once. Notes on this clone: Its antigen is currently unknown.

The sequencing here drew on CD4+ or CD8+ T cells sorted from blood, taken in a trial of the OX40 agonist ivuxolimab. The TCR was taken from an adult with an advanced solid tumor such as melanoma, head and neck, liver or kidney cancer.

In nucleotides, the CDR3 is TGTGCCAGAGACCGGGACCGACGTTCCTCCTACAATGAGCAGTTCTTC. It translates to CARDRDRRSSYNEQFF. The J gene is TRBJ2-1, the V gene TRBV5-8; D may match TRBD1 or TRBD2 (5 bases each). CDR3 size: 16 residues. Germline V CDR1 and CDR2: SGHTS, YDEGEE. V lost 8 bases, J lost 0 bases, and 18 bases lay in between.